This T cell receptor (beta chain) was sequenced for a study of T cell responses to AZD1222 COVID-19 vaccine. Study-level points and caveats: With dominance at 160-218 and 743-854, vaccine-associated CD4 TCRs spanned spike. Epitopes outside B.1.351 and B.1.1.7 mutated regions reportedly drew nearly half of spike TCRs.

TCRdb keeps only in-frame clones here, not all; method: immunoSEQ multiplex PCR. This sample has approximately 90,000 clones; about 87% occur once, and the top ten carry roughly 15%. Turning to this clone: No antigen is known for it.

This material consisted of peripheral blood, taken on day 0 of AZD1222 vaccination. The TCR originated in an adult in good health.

As DNA, the CDR3 is TGTGCCAGCAGCTCCTACAGGGTGGGGAGCAATCAGCCCCAGCATTTT. It codes for CASSSYRVGSNQPQHF. This rearrangement joins TRBV7-8 to TRBJ1-5; D may be TRBD1 (6 bases). Per germline, CDR1 SGHVS and CDR2 FQNEAQ. This CDR3 region has 16 residues. V lost 4 bases and J 1 base, leaving 14 bases between the germline ends.